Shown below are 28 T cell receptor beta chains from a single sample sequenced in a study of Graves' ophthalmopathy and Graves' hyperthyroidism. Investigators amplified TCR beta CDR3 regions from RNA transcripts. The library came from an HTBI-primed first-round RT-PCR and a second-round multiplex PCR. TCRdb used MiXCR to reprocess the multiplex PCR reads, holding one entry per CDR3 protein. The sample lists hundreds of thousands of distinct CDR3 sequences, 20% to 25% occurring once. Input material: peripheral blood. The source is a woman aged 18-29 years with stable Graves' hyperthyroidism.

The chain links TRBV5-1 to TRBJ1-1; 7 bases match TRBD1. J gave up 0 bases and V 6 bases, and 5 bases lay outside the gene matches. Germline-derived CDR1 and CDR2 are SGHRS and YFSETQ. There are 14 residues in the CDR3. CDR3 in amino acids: CASKGGELNTEAFF. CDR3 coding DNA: TGCGCCAGCAAAGGGGGCGAGTTGAACACTGAAGCTTTCTTT.

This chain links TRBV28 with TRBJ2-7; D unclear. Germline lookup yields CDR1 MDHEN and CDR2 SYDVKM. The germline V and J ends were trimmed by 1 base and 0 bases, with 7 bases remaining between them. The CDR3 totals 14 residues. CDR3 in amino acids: CASSLLQYSYEQYF. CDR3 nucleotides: TGTGCCAGCAGTTTATTACAATACTCCTACGAGCAGTACTTC. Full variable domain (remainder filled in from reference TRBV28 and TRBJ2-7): DVKVTQSSRYLVKRTGEKVFLECVQDMDHENMFWYRQDPGLGLRLIYFSYDVKMKEKGDIPEGYSVSREKKERFSLILESASTNQTSMYLCASSLLQYSYEQYFGPGTRLTVT.

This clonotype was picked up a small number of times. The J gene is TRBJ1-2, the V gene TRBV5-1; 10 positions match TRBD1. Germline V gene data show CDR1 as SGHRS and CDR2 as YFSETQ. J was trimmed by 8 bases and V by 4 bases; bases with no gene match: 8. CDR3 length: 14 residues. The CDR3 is CASSTGQGTSGYTF. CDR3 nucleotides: TGCGCCAGCAGCACGGGACAGGGGACCTCAGGCTACACCTTC.

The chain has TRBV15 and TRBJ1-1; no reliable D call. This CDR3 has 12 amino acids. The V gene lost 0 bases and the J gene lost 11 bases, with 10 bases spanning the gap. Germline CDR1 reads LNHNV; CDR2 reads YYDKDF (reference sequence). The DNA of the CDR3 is TGTGCCACCAGCAGAGATCTGGTTTCGGCTTTCTTT. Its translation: CATSRDLVSAFF.

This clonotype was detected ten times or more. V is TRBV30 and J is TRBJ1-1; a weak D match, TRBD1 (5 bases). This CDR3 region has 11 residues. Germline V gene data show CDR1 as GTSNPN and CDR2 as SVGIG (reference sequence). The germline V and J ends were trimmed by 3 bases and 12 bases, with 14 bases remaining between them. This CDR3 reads CAWRAGGLTFF. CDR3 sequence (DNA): TGTGCCTGGAGGGCGGGGGGATTAACTTTCTTT.

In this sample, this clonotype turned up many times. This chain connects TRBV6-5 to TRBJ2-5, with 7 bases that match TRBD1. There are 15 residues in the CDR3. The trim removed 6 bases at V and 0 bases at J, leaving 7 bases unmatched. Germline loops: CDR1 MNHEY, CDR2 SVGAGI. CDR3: CASRARDSNQETQYF. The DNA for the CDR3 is TGTGCCAGCAGGGCCAGGGACAGCAACCAAGAGACCCAGTACTTC.

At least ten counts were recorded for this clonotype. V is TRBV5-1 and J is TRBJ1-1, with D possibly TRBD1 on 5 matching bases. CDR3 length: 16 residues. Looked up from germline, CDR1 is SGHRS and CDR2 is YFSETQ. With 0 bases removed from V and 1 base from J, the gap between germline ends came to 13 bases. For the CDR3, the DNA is TGCGCCAGCAGCTTGGAAGGGGCGCCTTCGAACACTGAAGCTTTCTTT. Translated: CASSLEGAPSNTEAFF.

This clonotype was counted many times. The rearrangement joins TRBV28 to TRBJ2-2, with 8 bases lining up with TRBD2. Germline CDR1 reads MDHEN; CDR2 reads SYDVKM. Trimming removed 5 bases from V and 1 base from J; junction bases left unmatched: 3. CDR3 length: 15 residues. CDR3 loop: CASSSSGMNTGELFF. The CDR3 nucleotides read TGTGCCAGCAGTAGTAGCGGGATGAACACCGGGGAGCTGTTTTTT.

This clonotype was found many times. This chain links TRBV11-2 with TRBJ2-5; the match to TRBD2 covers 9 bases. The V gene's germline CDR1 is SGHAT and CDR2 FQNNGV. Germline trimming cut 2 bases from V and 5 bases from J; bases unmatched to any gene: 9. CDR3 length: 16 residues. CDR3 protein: CASSLLSGRSRETQYF. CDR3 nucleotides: TGTGCCAGCAGCTTACTTAGCGGGAGATCTCGTGAGACCCAGTACTTC.

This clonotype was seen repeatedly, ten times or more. CDR3: CSARDTFGGYTF. The CDR3 DNA is TGCAGTGCTAGAGACACTTTCGGGGGCTACACCTTC. The chain links TRBV20-1 to TRBJ1-2; D uncertain. Trimming shortened V by 0 bases and J by 8 bases, and 10 bases separated the two germline ends. Germline CDR1 DFQATT, CDR2 SNEGSKA (reference sequence). The CDR3 covers 12 residues.

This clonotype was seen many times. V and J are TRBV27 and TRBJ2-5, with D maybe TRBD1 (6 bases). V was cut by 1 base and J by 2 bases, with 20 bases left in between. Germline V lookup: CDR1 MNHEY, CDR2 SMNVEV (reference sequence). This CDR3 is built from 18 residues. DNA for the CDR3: TGTGCCAGCAGTTTATATTTTGGGGCCGGGACACCGCAAGAGACCCAGTACTTC. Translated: CASSLYFGAGTPQETQYF.

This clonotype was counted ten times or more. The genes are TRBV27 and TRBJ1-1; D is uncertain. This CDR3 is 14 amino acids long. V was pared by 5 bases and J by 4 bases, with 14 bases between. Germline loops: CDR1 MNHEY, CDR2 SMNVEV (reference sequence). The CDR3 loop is CASSPRTEGTEAFF. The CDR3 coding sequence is TGTGCCAGCAGTCCGAGGACGGAGGGCACTGAAGCTTTCTTT.

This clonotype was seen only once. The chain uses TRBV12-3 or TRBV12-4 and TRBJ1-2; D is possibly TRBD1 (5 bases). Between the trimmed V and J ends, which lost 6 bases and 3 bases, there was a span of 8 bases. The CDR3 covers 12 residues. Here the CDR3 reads CASRGGDYGYTF. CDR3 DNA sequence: TGTGCCAGCAGGGGGGGAGACTATGGCTACACCTTC.

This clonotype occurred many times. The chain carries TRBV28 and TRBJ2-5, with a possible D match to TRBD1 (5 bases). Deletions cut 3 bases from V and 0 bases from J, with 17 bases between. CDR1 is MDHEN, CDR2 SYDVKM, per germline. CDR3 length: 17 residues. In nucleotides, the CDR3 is TGTGCCAGCAGTTTGGGTACAGGATTGATAAACCAAGAGACCCAGTACTTC. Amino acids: CASSLGTGLINQETQYF.

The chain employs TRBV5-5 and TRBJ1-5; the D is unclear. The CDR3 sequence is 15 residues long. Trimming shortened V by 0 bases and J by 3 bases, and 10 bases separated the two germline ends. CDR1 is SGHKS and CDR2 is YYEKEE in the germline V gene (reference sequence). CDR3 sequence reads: CASSLEKASNQPQHF. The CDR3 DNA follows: TGTGCCAGCAGCTTGGAAAAGGCCTCCAATCAGCCCCAGCATTTT. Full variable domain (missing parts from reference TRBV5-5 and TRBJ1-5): DAGVTQSPTHLIKTRGQQVTLRCSPISGHKSVSWYQQVLGQGPQFIFQYYEKEERGRGNFPDRFSARQFPNYSSELNVNALLLGDSALYLCASSLEKASNQPQHFGDGTRLSIL.

The CDR3 nucleotides read TGTGCCAGCAGGCACGCAGGGGCCCGGGACGAGCAGTACTTC. Amino acid sequence: CASRHAGARDEQYF. The chain has TRBV6-1 and TRBJ2-7; a possible D gene is TRBD1 (6 bases). CDR1 and CDR2 from the germline V gene are MNHNS and SASEGT. The V end was cut by 6 bases, the J end by 5 bases, with 17 bases between. The CDR3 consists of 14 residues.

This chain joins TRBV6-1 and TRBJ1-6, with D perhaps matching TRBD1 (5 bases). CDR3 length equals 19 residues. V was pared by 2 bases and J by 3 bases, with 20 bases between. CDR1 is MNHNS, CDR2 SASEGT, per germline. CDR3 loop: CASSEYFNPSGHYNSPLHF. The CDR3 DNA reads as TGTGCCAGCAGTGAATACTTTAACCCATCAGGACACTATAATTCACCCCTCCACTTT.

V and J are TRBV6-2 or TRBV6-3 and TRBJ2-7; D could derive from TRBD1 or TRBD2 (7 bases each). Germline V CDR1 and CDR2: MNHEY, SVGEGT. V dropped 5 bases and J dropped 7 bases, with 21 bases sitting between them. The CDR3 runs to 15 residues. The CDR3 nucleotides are TGTGCCAGCAGTCTCCTGACAGGGAGGGCCGGGGAGCAGTACTTC. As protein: CASSLLTGRAGEQYF.

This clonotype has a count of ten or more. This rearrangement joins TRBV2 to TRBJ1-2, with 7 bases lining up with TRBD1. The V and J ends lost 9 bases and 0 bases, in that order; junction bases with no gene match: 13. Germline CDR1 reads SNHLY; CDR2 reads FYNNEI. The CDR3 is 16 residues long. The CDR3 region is CARGGAGQIPNYGYTF. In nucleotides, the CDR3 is TGTGCCAGAGGGGGAGCGGGACAGATACCTAACTATGGCTACACCTTC.

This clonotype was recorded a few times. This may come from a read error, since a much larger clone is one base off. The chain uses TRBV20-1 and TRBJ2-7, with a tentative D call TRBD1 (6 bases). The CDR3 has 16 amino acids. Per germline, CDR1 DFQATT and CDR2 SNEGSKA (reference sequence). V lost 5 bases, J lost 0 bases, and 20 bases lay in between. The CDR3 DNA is TGCAGTGCTGGAAAAACGGACAGCTCGTTCTCCTACGAGCAGTACTTC. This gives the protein CSAGKTDSSFSYEQYF.

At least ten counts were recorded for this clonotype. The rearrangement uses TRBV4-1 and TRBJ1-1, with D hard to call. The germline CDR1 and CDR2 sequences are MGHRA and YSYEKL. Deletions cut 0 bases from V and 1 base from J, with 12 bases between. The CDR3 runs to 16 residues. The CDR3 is CASSQDQTWPNTEAFF. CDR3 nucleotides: TGCGCCAGCAGCCAAGATCAGACGTGGCCGAACACTGAAGCTTTCTTT.

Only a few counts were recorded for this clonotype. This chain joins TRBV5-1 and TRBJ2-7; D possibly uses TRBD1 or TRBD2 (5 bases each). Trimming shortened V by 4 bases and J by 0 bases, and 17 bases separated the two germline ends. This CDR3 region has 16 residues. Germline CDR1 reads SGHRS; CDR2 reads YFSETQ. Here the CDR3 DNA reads TGCGCCAGCAGCCAGGGACCGAATGGAGTCTCCTACGAGCAGTACTTC. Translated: CASSQGPNGVSYEQYF.

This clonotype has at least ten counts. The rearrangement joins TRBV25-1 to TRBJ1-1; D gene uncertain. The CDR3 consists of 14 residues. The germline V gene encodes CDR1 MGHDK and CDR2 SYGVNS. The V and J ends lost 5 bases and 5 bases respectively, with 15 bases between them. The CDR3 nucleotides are TGTGCCAGCAGTCCGCAGGAGGGAGGTACTGAAGCTTTCTTT. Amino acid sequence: CASSPQEGGTEAFF.

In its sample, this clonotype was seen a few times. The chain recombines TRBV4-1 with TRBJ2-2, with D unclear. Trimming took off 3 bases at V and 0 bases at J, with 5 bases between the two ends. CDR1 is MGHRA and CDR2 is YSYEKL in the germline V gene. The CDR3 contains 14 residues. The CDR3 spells CASSHFANTGELFF. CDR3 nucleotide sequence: TGCGCCAGCAGCCATTTCGCGAACACCGGGGAGCTGTTTTTT.

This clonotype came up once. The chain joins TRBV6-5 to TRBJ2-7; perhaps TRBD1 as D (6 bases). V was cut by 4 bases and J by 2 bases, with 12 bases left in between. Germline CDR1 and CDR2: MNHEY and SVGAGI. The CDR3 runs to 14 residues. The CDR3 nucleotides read TGTGCCAGCAGTTTTCAGGGGTTACCCTACGAGCAGTACTTC. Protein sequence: CASSFQGLPYEQYF.

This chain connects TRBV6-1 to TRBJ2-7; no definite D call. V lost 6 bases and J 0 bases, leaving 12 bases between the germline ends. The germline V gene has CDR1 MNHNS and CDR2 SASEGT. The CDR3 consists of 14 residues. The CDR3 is CASRTLIGSYEQYF. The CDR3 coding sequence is TGTGCCAGCAGAACACTCATAGGCTCCTACGAGCAGTACTTC.

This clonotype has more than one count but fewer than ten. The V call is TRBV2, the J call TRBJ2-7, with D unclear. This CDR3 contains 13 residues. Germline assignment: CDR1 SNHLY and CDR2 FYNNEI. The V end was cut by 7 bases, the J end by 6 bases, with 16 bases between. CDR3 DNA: TGTGCCAGCACTGCCGTCCTTGGGGTCGAGCAGTACTTC. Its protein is CASTAVLGVEQYF.

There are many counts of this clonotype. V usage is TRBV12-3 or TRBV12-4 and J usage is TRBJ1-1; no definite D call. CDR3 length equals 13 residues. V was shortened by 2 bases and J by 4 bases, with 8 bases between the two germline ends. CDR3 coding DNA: TGTGCCAGCAGTTTAACCAGCGTCACTGAAGCTTTCTTT. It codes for CASSLTSVTEAFF.